This section outlines one T cell receptor beta chain sequence together with its context. Its antigen remains undetermined. Base qualities are missing; no much larger clone stands one base away. The entry originates in a study of blood T cell repertoires in COVID-19 (dated by TCRdb to between 2020 and 2021). The study in broad terms: Samples from collaborators originated in the United States, Italy and Spain and spanned both the acute and convalescent phases of COVID-19. The prospective study material was composed of cDNA or gDNA derived from T cells, B-cell-depleted T cells, or PBMCs. The dataset comprised deeply sampled blood TCRbeta repertoires from subjects exposed to, actively infected with, or recovered from COVID-19. The repertoires were released in a freely available public database meant as a resource for research on the immune response to SARS-CoV-2. Samples came from the ongoing ImmuneRACE study (first 160 participants) plus 1,254 subjects from 6 global collaborators. Nearly every sample came with metadata listing a de-identified subject ID, COVID-19 status, age in years and sex. Where available, HLA class I and class II types were taken from metadata supplied by the sample provider and were not determined by assay-based typing. The full study reports these points: Clinical and demographic metadata were provided uncurated, with the amount varying by source and participant.

TCRbeta CDR3 regions were amplified from genomic DNA by means of the immunoSEQ Assay, a bias-controlled multiplex PCR. Concerning the study's data processing: Within the assay, amplification of reference gene primers was used to estimate how many nucleated cells each sample contained. To quantify the absolute abundance of each unique TCRbeta CDR3 rearrangement, sequence reads were collapsed and filtered. For each sample, productive Simpson clonality was calculated as the square root of Simpson's diversity index across productive rearrangements. TCRdb carries this immuneACCESS record with in-frame sequences only. Its versions omit some clonotypes, under half of them owing to an unresolved V gene in the studies checked, with the rest unexplained. V and J calls and clone size are copied from that table; D and trimming were computed from the DNA. A total of fewer than 85,000 clones appear in this sample, around 83% of them only once. 15% to 20% of the sample comes from the top ten.

The CDR3 sequence holds 22 residues, the cysteine and phenylalanine included. Only the CDR3 DNA stays, 66 bases, in frame from base 1. Each collaborating institution followed its own protocols to collect whole blood in K2EDTA tubes. For TCRbeta analysis, collaborators shipped samples as frozen whole blood, isolated PBMCs, or DNA extracted from either of those sample types. Specimen: peripheral blood. This chain is built from TRBV12-2 and TRBJ1-2; TRBD1, the table's D call, was not compared with the DNA. TRBV12-2 is designated a pseudogene. The sequence derives from a woman aged 60-75 years with acute or convalescent COVID-19. The nucleotides are TGTGCAAGTCGCTTAGATACCATGCCCACCAACCAATTGACAGATAATAACTATGGCTACACCTTC. Its protein reads: CASRLDTMPTNQLTDNNYGYTF.